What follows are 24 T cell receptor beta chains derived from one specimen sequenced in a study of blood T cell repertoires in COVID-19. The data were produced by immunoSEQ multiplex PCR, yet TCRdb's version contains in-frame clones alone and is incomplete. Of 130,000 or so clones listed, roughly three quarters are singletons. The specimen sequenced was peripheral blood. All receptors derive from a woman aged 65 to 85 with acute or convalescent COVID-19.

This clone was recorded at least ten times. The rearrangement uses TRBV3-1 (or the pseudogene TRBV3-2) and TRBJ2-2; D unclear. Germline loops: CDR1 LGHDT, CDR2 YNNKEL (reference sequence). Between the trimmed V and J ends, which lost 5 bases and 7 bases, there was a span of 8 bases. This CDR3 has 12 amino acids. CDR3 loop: CASSNTVGELFF. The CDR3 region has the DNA TGTGCCAGCAGCAATACGGTCGGGGAGCTGTTTTTT.

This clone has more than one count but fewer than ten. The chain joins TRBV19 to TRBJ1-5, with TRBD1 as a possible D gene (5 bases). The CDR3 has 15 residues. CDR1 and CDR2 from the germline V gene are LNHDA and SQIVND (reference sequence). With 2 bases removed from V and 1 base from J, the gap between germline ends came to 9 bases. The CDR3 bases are TGTGCCAGTAGTATATCGGGGGTGAGCAATCAGCCCCAGCATTTT. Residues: CASSISGVSNQPQHF.

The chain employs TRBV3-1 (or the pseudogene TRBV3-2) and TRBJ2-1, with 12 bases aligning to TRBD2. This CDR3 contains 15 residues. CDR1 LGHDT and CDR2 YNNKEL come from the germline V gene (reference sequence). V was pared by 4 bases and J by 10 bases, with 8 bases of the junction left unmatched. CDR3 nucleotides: TGTGCCAGCAGCCCCGGGACTAGCGGGTTGGGGGAGCAGTTCTTC. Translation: CASSPGTSGLGEQFF.

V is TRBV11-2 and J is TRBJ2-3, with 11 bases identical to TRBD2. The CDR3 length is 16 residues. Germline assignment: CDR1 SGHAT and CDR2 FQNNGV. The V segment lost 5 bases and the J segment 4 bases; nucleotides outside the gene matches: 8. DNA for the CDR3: TGTGCCAGCAGCCCTGCACTAGCGGGAGCGTCAGATACGCAGTATTTT. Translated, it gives CASSPALAGASDTQYF.

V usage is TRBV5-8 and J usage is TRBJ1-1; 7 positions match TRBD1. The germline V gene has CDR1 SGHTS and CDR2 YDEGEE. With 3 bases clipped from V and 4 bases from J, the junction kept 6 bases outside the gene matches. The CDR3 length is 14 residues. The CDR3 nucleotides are TGTGCCAGCAGCTCGACAGGGAGTCGCACTGAAGCTTTCTTT. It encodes CASSSTGSRTEAFF.

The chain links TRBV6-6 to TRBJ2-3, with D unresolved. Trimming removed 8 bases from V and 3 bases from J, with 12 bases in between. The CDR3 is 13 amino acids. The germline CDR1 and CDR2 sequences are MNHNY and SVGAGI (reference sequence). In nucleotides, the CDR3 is TGTGCCAGCCGAGGTCAGTTAACAGATACGCAGTATTTT. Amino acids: CASRGQLTDTQYF.

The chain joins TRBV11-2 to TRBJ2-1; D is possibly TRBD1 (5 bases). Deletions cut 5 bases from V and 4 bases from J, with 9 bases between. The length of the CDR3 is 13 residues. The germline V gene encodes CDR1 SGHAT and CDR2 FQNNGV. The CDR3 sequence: CASSRQRYNEQFF. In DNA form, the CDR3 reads TGTGCCAGCAGCAGACAGCGTTACAATGAGCAGTTCTTC.

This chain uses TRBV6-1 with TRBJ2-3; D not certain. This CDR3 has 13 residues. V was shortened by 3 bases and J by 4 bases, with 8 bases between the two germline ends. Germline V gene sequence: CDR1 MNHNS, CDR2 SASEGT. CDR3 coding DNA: TGTGCCAGCAGTGAGTCGACTTCAGATACGCAGTATTTT. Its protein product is CASSESTSDTQYF.

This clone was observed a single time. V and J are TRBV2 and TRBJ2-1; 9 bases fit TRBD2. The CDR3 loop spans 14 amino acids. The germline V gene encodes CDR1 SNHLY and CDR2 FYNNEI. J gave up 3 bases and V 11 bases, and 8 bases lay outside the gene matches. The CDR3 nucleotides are TGTGCCTCCGGGTTTAGCGGGGGCTACAATGAGCAGTTCTTC. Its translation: CASGFSGGYNEQFF.

The CDR3 protein is CASSYSPGGRTEAFF. CDR3 sequence (DNA): TGTGCCAGCAGTTATTCCCCAGGGGGGAGGACTGAAGCTTTCTTT. This chain links TRBV6-5 with TRBJ1-1; 7 bases match TRBD1. The CDR3 is made up of 15 amino acids. The junction had 9 bases not matched to a gene; V was cut back by 3 bases and J by 5 bases. CDR1 is MNHEY and CDR2 is SVGAGI in the germline V gene.

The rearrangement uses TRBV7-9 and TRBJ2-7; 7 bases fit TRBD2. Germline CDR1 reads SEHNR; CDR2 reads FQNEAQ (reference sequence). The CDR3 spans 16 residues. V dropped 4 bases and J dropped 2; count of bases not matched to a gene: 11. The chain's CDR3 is CASSYGSAGETYEQYF. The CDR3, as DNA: TGTGCCAGCAGCTACGGGTCTGCGGGGGAAACCTACGAGCAGTACTTC.

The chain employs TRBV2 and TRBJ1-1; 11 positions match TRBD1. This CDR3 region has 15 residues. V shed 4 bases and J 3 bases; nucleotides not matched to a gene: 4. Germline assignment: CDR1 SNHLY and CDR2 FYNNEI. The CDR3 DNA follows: TGTGCCAGCAGTGCCTGGGACAGGGGGGACACTGAAGCTTTCTTT. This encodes CASSAWDRGDTEAFF.

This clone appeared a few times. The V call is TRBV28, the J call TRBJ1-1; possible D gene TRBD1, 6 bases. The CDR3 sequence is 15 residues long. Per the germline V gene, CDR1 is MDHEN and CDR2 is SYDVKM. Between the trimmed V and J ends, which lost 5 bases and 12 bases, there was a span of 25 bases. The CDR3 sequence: CASSTHLRGPPKPFF. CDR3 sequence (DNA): TGTGCCAGCAGTACTCACCTCAGGGGACCCCCGAAACCTTTCTTT.

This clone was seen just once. Written as DNA, the CDR3 is TGTGCCAGCAGTCTGGGGACAAGCGGGGGGGCTACGCAGTATTTT. This codes for CASSLGTSGGATQYF. The gene calls are TRBV11-2 and TRBJ2-3, with 10 nucleotides matching TRBD2. V gave up 6 bases and J gave up 8 bases; unmatched junction bases: 11. Germline V gives CDR1 SGHAT, CDR2 FQNNGV. The CDR3 contains 15 residues.

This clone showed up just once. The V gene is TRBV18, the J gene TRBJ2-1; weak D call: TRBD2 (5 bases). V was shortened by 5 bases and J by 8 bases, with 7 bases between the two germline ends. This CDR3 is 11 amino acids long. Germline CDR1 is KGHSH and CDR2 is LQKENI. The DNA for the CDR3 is TGTGCCAGCTCAACTAGGGATGAGCAGTTCTTC. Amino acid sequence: CASSTRDEQFF.

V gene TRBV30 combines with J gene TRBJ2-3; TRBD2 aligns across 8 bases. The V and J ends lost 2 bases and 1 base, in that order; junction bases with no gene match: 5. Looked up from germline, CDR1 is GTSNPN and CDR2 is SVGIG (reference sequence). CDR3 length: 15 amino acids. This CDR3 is CAWSPPGGGTDTQYF. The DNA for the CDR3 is TGTGCCTGGAGTCCCCCGGGAGGGGGCACAGATACGCAGTATTTT.

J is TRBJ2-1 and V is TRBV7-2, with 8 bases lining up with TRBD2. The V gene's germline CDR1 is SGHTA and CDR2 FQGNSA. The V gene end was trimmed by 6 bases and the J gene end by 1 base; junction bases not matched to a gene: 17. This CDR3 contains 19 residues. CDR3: CASSEGSGGPRGSYNEQFF. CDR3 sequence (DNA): TGTGCCAGCAGTGAAGGGAGCGGGGGTCCGCGGGGTTCCTACAATGAGCAGTTCTTC.

The chain's CDR3 is CASSHLAGSSYNEQFF. CDR3 nucleotide sequence: TGCGCCAGCAGCCACCTAGCGGGCAGCTCCTACAATGAGCAGTTCTTC. The V call is TRBV4-1, the J call TRBJ2-1; 8 bases are shared with TRBD2. CDR1 and CDR2 from the germline V gene are MGHRA and YSYEKL. CDR3 size: 16 residues. Losses at the gene ends were 3 bases for V and 0 bases for J; bases not matched to a gene: 4.

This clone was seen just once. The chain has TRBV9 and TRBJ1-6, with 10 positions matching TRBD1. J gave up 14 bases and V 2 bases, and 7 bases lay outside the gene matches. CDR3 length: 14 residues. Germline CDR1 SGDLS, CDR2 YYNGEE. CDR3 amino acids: CASSVGDRGPSLHF. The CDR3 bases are TGTGCCAGCAGCGTCGGAGACAGGGGGCCTTCCCTCCACTTT.

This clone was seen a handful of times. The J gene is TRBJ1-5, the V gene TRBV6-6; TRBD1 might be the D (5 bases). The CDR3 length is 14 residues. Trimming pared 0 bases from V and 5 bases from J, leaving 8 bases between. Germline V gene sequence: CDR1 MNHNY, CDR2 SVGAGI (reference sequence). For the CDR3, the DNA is TGTGCCAGCAGTTACTCATCAGGGCATCAGCCCCAGCATTTT. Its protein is CASSYSSGHQPQHF.

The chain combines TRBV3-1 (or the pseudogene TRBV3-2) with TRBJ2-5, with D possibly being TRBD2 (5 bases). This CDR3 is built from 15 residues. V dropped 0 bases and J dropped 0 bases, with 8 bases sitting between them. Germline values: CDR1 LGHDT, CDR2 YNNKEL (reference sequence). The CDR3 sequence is CASSQESGNQETQYF. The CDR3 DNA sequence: TGTGCCAGCAGCCAAGAATCCGGGAACCAAGAGACCCAGTACTTC.

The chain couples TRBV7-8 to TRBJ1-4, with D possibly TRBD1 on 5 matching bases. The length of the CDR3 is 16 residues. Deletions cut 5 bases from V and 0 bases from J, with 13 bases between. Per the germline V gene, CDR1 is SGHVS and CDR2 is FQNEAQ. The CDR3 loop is CASSHYGAATNEKLFF. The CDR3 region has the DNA TGTGCCAGCAGCCACTATGGGGCCGCAACTAATGAAAAACTGTTTTTT.

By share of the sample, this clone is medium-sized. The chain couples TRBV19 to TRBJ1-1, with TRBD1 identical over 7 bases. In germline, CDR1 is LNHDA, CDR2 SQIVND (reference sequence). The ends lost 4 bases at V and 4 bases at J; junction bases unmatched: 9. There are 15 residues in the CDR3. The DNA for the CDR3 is TGTGCCAGTAGTACCAGCCGCACAGGGGTCACTGAAGCTTTCTTT. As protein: CASSTSRTGVTEAFF.

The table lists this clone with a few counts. The CDR3 here is CASSRSGGASNEQFF. The CDR3 DNA sequence: TGTGCCAGCAGCAGAAGCGGGGGGGCGAGTAATGAGCAGTTCTTC. V gene TRBV7-6 combines with J gene TRBJ2-1, with TRBD2 identical over 10 bases. Unmatched junction bases numbered 8, after V lost 5 bases and J lost 7 bases. The CDR3 contains 15 residues. The germline V gene encodes CDR1 SGHVS and CDR2 FNYEAQ.